Following are 24 T cell receptor beta chains from one sample sequenced in a study of blood T cell repertoires in COVID-19. TCRdb's table, derived via immunoSEQ multiplex PCR, lists solely in-frame clones and lacks some. The sample includes 200,000 to 250,000 clones, nearly 95% of them seen just once. The specimen sequenced was peripheral blood. The receptors derive from a man aged 25 to 45 with COVID-19, enrolled during active disease.

The chain has TRBV19 and TRBJ2-2; 15 positions match TRBD2. The ends lost 11 bases at V and 0 bases at J; junction bases unmatched: 10. Germline V CDR1 and CDR2: LNHDA, SQIVND (reference sequence). The CDR3 runs to 18 residues. The CDR3 bases are TGTGCCGTGGCCCCGGGACTAGCGGGGGGCCCGAACACCGGGGAGCTGTTTTTT. The encoded protein is CAVAPGLAGGPNTGELFF. Together with reference TRBV19 and TRBJ2-2, the CDR3 gives the full variable domain: DGGITQSPKYLFRKEGQNVTLSCEQNLNHDAMYWYRQDPGQGLRLIYYSQIVNDFQKGDIAEGYSVSREKKESFPLTVTSAQKNPTAFYLCAVAPGLAGGPNTGELFFGEGSRLTVL.

This clone was counted once. The rearrangement uses TRBV5-1 and TRBJ2-7; tentative D call: TRBD1 (5 bases). Germline V lookup: CDR1 SGHRS, CDR2 YFSETQ. V shed 1 base and J shed 4 bases, with 12 bases lying between them. This CDR3 has 14 residues. CDR3 bases: TGCGCCAGCAGCTTGTTTCAGGGAACTTACGAGCAGTACTTC. Translating it yields CASSLFQGTYEQYF.

This chain uses TRBV3-1 (or the pseudogene TRBV3-2) with TRBJ1-1; D might be TRBD1 (5 bases). Germline CDR1 and CDR2: LGHDT and YNNKEL (reference sequence). Trimming stripped 2 bases from V and 1 base from J, with 8 bases between. This CDR3 spans 14 amino acids. Here the CDR3 reads CASSQRDRNTEAFF. DNA of the CDR3: TGTGCCAGCAGCCAACGCGACAGGAACACTGAAGCTTTCTTT.

The rearrangement links TRBV28 to TRBJ1-3, with 10 bases fitting TRBD1. The CDR3 runs to 15 residues. Germline V gene lookup returns CDR1 MDHEN and CDR2 SYDVKM. Trimming cost V 5 bases and J 4 bases; bases outside gene matches: 5. CDR3 sequence reads: CASSRQGARGNTIYF. In DNA, the CDR3 is TGTGCCAGCAGTCGACAGGGGGCGCGGGGAAACACCATATATTTT.

The chain links TRBV6-1 to TRBJ2-5; TRBD1 matches at 9 bases. This CDR3 spans 16 amino acids. Looked up from germline, CDR1 is MNHNS and CDR2 is SASEGT. V was clipped by 3 bases and J by 2 bases; unmatched bases: 7. The CDR3, as DNA: TGTGCCAGCAGTGACTGGGGGACAGGGTGGCAAGAGACCCAGTACTTC. Translated, it gives CASSDWGTGWQETQYF.

The V gene is TRBV2, the J gene TRBJ1-6; TRBD1 matches at 7 bases. The length of the CDR3 is 14 residues. The junction had 5 bases not matched to a gene; V was cut back by 5 bases and J by 7 bases. In germline, CDR1 is SNHLY, CDR2 FYNNEI. This CDR3 reads CASSPRDSNSPLHF. CDR3 nucleotide sequence: TGTGCCAGCAGTCCCCGGGACAGCAATTCACCCCTCCACTTT.

The chain is built from TRBV7-6 and TRBJ1-1; D remains ambiguous. The V end was cut by 1 base, the J end by 2 bases, with 14 bases between. CDR1 and CDR2 (germline): SGHVS, FNYEAQ. The CDR3 sequence is 16 residues long. The CDR3 loop reads CASSLGNAGLNTEAFF. The CDR3 coding sequence is TGTGCCAGCAGCTTAGGTAATGCGGGCCTAAACACTGAAGCTTTCTTT.

The gene calls are TRBV11-2 and TRBJ1-5; a weak D match, TRBD1 (6 bases). Looked up from germline, CDR1 is SGHAT and CDR2 is FQNNGV. The V end was cut by 1 base, the J end by 6 bases, with 13 bases between. This CDR3 is 15 amino acids long. The CDR3: CASSLAGGWGQPQHF. The CDR3 DNA follows: TGTGCCAGCAGCTTAGCTGGGGGCTGGGGTCAGCCCCAGCATTTT.

The gene calls are TRBV2 and TRBJ1-6; possible D gene TRBD1, 5 bases. Germline CDR1 reads SNHLY; CDR2 reads FYNNEI. The germline V and J ends were trimmed by 8 bases and 8 bases, with 19 bases remaining between them. The CDR3 runs 15 residues. The CDR3 spells CASRLTEVYDSPLHF. The CDR3 nucleotides are TGTGCCAGCCGTCTGACAGAGGTTTATGATTCACCCCTCCACTTT.

The chain employs TRBV4-2 and TRBJ1-1; 7 bases line up with TRBD1. V dropped 4 bases and J dropped 4; count of bases not matched to a gene: 12. The CDR3 contains 16 residues. Germline CDR1 LGHNA, CDR2 YNFKEQ. The CDR3 sequence is CASSPSSGQMGTEAFF. The CDR3 DNA sequence: TGTGCCAGCAGCCCATCCTCGGGACAGATGGGCACTGAAGCTTTCTTT.

The V gene is TRBV3-1 (or the pseudogene TRBV3-2), the J gene TRBJ2-7; 8 bases agree with TRBD1. The germline V gene encodes CDR1 LGHDT and CDR2 YNNKEL (reference sequence). With 3 bases clipped from V and 5 bases from J, the junction kept 9 bases outside the gene matches. CDR3 size: 15 residues. The CDR3 DNA follows: TGTGCCAGCAGCCACCAACCGGGACAGGTCGACGAGCAGTACTTC. Translating it yields CASSHQPGQVDEQYF.

The V gene is TRBV7-9, the J gene TRBJ1-1; TRBD1 matches 9 bases. In germline, CDR1 is SEHNR, CDR2 FQNEAQ (reference sequence). CDR3 length: 13 amino acids. The trim removed 5 bases at V and 8 bases at J, leaving 6 bases unmatched. The CDR3 loop reads CASSHRDREEAFF. DNA of the CDR3: TGTGCCAGCAGCCACCGGGACAGGGAGGAAGCTTTCTTT.

The chain joins TRBV30 to TRBJ1-1, with D possibly matching TRBD1 (6 bases). This CDR3 contains 14 residues. In germline, CDR1 is GTSNPN, CDR2 SVGIG (reference sequence). Between the trimmed V and J ends, which lost 4 bases and 5 bases, there was a span of 17 bases. The CDR3: CAWTGNRASTEAFF. The CDR3, as DNA: TGTGCCTGGACCGGTAACAGGGCTAGTACTGAAGCTTTCTTT.

The chain joins TRBV7-3 to TRBJ2-5; 10 nucleotides match TRBD2. Germline lookup yields CDR1 SGHTA and CDR2 FQGTGA. The CDR3 contains 19 residues. V was pared by 4 bases and J by 5 bases, with 19 bases of the junction left unmatched. In DNA, the CDR3 is TGTGCCAGCAGCTCCGACCGGCAGGGACTAGCGTTTTTCGAGGAGACCCAGTACTTC. Protein: CASSSDRQGLAFFEETQYF.

J is TRBJ1-2 and V is TRBV1. TRBV1 is labeled a pseudogene. This CDR3 contains 11 residues. The CDR3 coding sequence is TGCAGGGGGGGTTTCGGCTATGGCTACACCTTC. Translated: CRGGFGYGYTF.

This clone was seen just once. The gene calls are TRBV5-1 and TRBJ1-1; TRBD1 matches at 7 bases. The V and J ends lost 4 bases and 7 bases, in that order; junction bases with no gene match: 10. From germline, CDR1 is SGHRS and CDR2 YFSETQ. This CDR3 has 14 amino acids. CDR3: CASSQSQGVGEAFF. DNA of the CDR3: TGCGCCAGCAGCCAATCCCAGGGGGTGGGTGAAGCTTTCTTT. The whole variable domain, remainder taken from reference TRBV5-1 and TRBJ1-1, is KAGVTQTPRYLIKTRGQQVTLSCSPISGHRSVSWYQQTPGQGLQFLFEYFSETQRNKGNFPGRFSGRQFSNSRSEMNVSTLELGDSALYLCASSQSQGVGEAFFGQGTRLTVV.

The chain employs TRBV28 and TRBJ1-2; TRBD1 agrees at 12 bases. This CDR3 has 14 amino acids. CDR1 MDHEN and CDR2 SYDVKM come from the germline V gene. V lost 6 bases and J lost 12; bases outside the gene matches: 11. In DNA form, the CDR3 reads TGTGCCAGCAGGAATATTGGGACAGGGGGCTGGCACACCTTC. This codes for CASRNIGTGGWHTF.

CDR3 sequence (DNA): TGTGCCAGTAGTAACAGCCATACACAGGGGAACTATGGCTACACCTTC. It codes for CASSNSHTQGNYGYTF. The chain carries TRBV19 and TRBJ1-2, with 7 bases matching TRBD1. V trimming: 4 bases; J trimming: 2 bases; junction bases outside the gene matches: 10. The CDR3 loop spans 16 amino acids. Germline CDR1 and CDR2: LNHDA and SQIVND (reference sequence).

This chain links TRBV6-5 with TRBJ2-3; TRBD1 matches at 8 bases. Trimming took 2 bases from V and 2 from J; bases not matched to a gene: 6. CDR1 is MNHEY and CDR2 is SVGAGI in the germline V gene. This CDR3 spans 16 amino acids. The CDR3 bases are TGTGCCAGCAGTTACAGGACGACAGGGGTCACAGATACGCAGTATTTT. Its protein product is CASSYRTTGVTDTQYF.

The V gene is TRBV7-2, the J gene TRBJ2-7; 7 nucleotides match TRBD2. This CDR3 is 16 amino acids long. V shed 4 bases, J shed 2 bases, and the junction held 11 bases outside the gene matches. CDR1 SGHTA and CDR2 FQGNSA come from the germline V gene. The CDR3 DNA is TGTGCCAGCAGCTCCCCGGGGGGACTCAGAGCCTACGAGCAGTACTTC. Its translation: CASSSPGGLRAYEQYF.

V is TRBV7-9 and J is TRBJ1-4, with 8 bases matching TRBD1. The CDR3 has 13 residues. CDR1 is SEHNR and CDR2 is FQNEAQ in the germline V gene (reference sequence). Losses at the gene ends were 9 bases for V and 7 bases for J; bases not matched to a gene: 7. CDR3 sequence reads: CASCRGLSEKLFF. The CDR3 region has the DNA TGTGCCAGTTGCAGGGGGCTGAGTGAAAAACTGTTTTTT.

The chain has TRBV11-2 and TRBJ1-2; D is uncertain. Germline assignment: CDR1 SGHAT and CDR2 FQNNGV. The CDR3 spans 13 residues. V lost 3 bases to trimming and J lost 6 bases, with 11 bases between them. CDR3 loop: CASSFGGGDGYTF. Written as DNA, the CDR3 is TGTGCCAGCAGCTTCGGAGGCGGCGATGGCTACACCTTC.

The sample holds one count of this clone. The genes are TRBV30 and TRBJ2-7; 7 bases are a match to TRBD1. Germline loops: CDR1 GTSNPN, CDR2 SVGIG (reference sequence). V gave up 2 bases and J gave up 9 bases; unmatched junction bases: 10. The CDR3 loop spans 13 amino acids. This CDR3 is CAWSPGTVPGQYF. The CDR3 DNA reads TGTGCCTGGAGTCCCGGGACAGTTCCGGGGCAGTACTTC. The full variable domain, rest sourced from reference TRBV30 and TRBJ2-7, is SQTIHQWPATLVQPVGSPLSLECTVEGTSNPNLYWYRQAAGRGLQLLFYSVGIGQISSEVPQNLSASRPQDRQFILSSKKLLLSDSGFYLCAWSPGTVPGQYFGPGTRLTVT.

This clone was detected once. V gene TRBV7-6 combines with J gene TRBJ1-1; 7 bases align to TRBD1. Germline V gene lookup returns CDR1 SGHVS and CDR2 FNYEAQ. V dropped 5 bases and J dropped 6; count of bases not matched to a gene: 15. The CDR3 sequence is 16 residues long. In nucleotides, the CDR3 is TGTGCCAGCAGCCCCCGGGAGGGGGCTTTAAACTCTGAAGCTTTCTTT. Its protein product is CASSPREGALNSEAFF.